Listed below are T cell receptor beta chains from one sample, sequenced in a study of CD8+ T cells in alopecia areata. Assay: immunoSEQ multiplex PCR; the TCRdb copy retains only in-frame clones and omits some. The data hold 150,000 to 200,000 clones, with about 60% observed a single time. Sequencing was carried out using CD4+ T cells sorted from blood. These receptors were collected from a human donor in good health. Both conserved end residues are part of each CDR3. The D gene is left open where the match is weak. Part of the rows lack a size; the others show once, few, many or a class for expanded clones.

d_call: NA
v_call: TRBV4-1
j_call: TRBJ2-4
clone_size: NA
cdr3_aa: CASSRHREGDKNIQYF
cdr3_nt: TGCGCCAGCAGCCGCCACAGGGAAGGGGACAAAAACATTCAGTACTTC

d_call: TRBD1
v_call: TRBV9
j_call: TRBJ2-5
clone_size: NA
cdr3_aa: CASSEQGEETQYF
cdr3_nt: TGTGCCAGCAGCGAACAGGGGGAAGAGACCCAGTACTTC

d_call: TRBD2
v_call: TRBV5-1
j_call: TRBJ2-1
clone_size: NA
cdr3_aa: CASSLAGLAGGYNEQFF
cdr3_nt: TGCGCCAGCAGCTTGGCGGGGCTAGCGGGAGGGTACAATGAGCAGTTCTTC

d_call: NA
v_call: TRBV10-2
j_call: TRBJ2-7
clone_size: few
cdr3_aa: CASSVPLHEQYF
cdr3_nt: TGCGCCAGCAGTGTTCCACTTCACGAGCAGTACTTC

d_call: NA
v_call: TRBV10-2
j_call: TRBJ2-5
clone_size: NA
cdr3_aa: CASSESRETQYF
cdr3_nt: TGCGCCAGCAGTGAGAGCCGAGAGACCCAGTACTTC

d_call: NA
v_call: TRBV9
j_call: TRBJ2-2
clone_size: NA
cdr3_aa: CASSPPAGTHTGELFF
cdr3_nt: TGTGCCAGCAGCCCCCCAGCCGGGACTCACACCGGGGAGCTGTTTTTT

d_call: NA
v_call: TRBV19
j_call: TRBJ1-1
clone_size: few
cdr3_aa: CASSIEDGNTEAFF
cdr3_nt: TGTGCCAGTAGTATTGAAGACGGGAACACTGAAGCTTTCTTT

d_call: NA
v_call: TRBV5-4
j_call: TRBJ1-2
clone_size: NA
cdr3_aa: CASSLVGRDNYGYTF
cdr3_nt: TGTGCCAGCAGCTTGGTCGGACGGGATAACTATGGCTACACCTTC

d_call: NA
v_call: TRBV5-1
j_call: TRBJ2-4
clone_size: NA
cdr3_aa: CASSLGRPLAKNIQYF
cdr3_nt: TGCGCCAGCAGCTTGGGTCGGCCGCTAGCCAAAAACATTCAGTACTTC

d_call: TRBD1
v_call: TRBV2
j_call: TRBJ2-1
clone_size: many
cdr3_aa: CASHRGQSSYNEQFF
cdr3_nt: TGTGCCAGTCATCGGGGACAGAGCTCCTACAATGAGCAGTTCTTC

d_call: NA
v_call: TRBV29-1
j_call: TRBJ2-5
clone_size: NA
cdr3_aa: CSAITGSLGETQYF
cdr3_nt: TGCAGCGCTATTACAGGGTCCTTAGGGGAGACCCAGTACTTC

d_call: TRBD1
v_call: TRBV29-1
j_call: TRBJ2-2
clone_size: once
cdr3_aa: CSVLQGANTGELFF
cdr3_nt: TGCAGCGTCCTACAGGGGGCAAACACCGGGGAGCTGTTTTTT

d_call: TRBD1
v_call: TRBV6-5
j_call: TRBJ1-2
clone_size: NA
cdr3_aa: CASSYRGRDGYTF
cdr3_nt: TGTGCCAGCAGTTATAGGGGGCGAGATGGCTACACCTTC

d_call: NA
v_call: TRBV9
j_call: TRBJ2-7
clone_size: once
cdr3_aa: CASSVAPSAASSYEQYF
cdr3_nt: TGTGCCAGCAGCGTAGCCCCTAGCGCCGCAAGCTCCTACGAGCAGTACTTC

d_call: NA
v_call: TRBV14
j_call: TRBJ1-2
clone_size: NA
cdr3_aa: CASSQDVGYGYTF
cdr3_nt: TGTGCCAGCAGCCAAGATGTAGGATATGGCTACACCTTC

d_call: TRBD1
v_call: TRBV7-3
j_call: TRBJ2-1
clone_size: NA
cdr3_aa: CASSLTGDRYNEQFF
cdr3_nt: TGTGCCAGCAGCTTAACGGGGGACAGGTATAATGAGCAGTTCTTC

d_call: TRBD1
v_call: TRBV10-3
j_call: TRBJ1-2
clone_size: few
cdr3_aa: CAISDPGTGDRYGYTF
cdr3_nt: TGTGCCATCAGTGACCCGGGGACAGGCGACCGCTATGGCTACACCTTC

d_call: TRBD1
v_call: TRBV5-1
j_call: TRBJ2-7
clone_size: NA
cdr3_aa: CASSIGQGVHEQYF
cdr3_nt: TGCGCCAGCAGCATCGGACAGGGCGTCCACGAGCAGTACTTC

d_call: TRBD2
v_call: TRBV7-9
j_call: TRBJ2-1
clone_size: NA
cdr3_aa: CASSPRLAGAIDEQFF
cdr3_nt: TGTGCCAGCAGCCCGAGACTAGCGGGAGCTATCGATGAGCAGTTCTTC

d_call: NA
v_call: TRBV28
j_call: TRBJ2-7
clone_size: few
cdr3_aa: CASRIPQGYEQYF
cdr3_nt: TGTGCCAGCAGGATTCCGCAGGGCTACGAGCAGTACTTC

d_call: NA
v_call: TRBV28
j_call: TRBJ2-1
clone_size: NA
cdr3_aa: CASRGTPSYNEQFF
cdr3_nt: TGTGCCAGCAGGGGGACTCCCTCCTACAATGAGCAGTTCTTC

d_call: NA
v_call: TRBV29-1
j_call: TRBJ1-1
clone_size: NA
cdr3_aa: CSVEVPGVRTEAFF
cdr3_nt: TGCAGCGTTGAAGTCCCAGGGGTAAGAACTGAAGCTTTCTTT

d_call: NA
v_call: TRBV28
j_call: TRBJ2-7
clone_size: few
cdr3_aa: CASTDVTSYEQYF
cdr3_nt: TGTGCCAGCACAGACGTCACCTCCTACGAGCAGTACTTC

d_call: NA
v_call: TRBV30
j_call: TRBJ1-3
clone_size: NA
cdr3_aa: CAWSVGDGNTIYF
cdr3_nt: TGTGCCTGGAGTGTAGGCGATGGAAACACCATATATTTT

d_call: NA
v_call: TRBV5-6
j_call: TRBJ1-2
clone_size: NA
cdr3_aa: CASSSRSYRTDGYTF
cdr3_nt: TGTGCCAGCAGCTCCCGTTCCTACAGGACGGATGGCTACACCTTC

d_call: NA
v_call: TRBV7-9
j_call: TRBJ1-2
clone_size: NA
cdr3_aa: CASSRIAGYGYTF
cdr3_nt: TGTGCCAGCAGCCGAATAGCAGGATATGGCTACACCTTC

d_call: NA
v_call: TRBV30
j_call: TRBJ1-2
clone_size: NA
cdr3_aa: CAWSGPILGGYTF
cdr3_nt: TGTGCCTGGAGTGGACCTATCCTCGGCGGCTACACCTTC

d_call: TRBD1
v_call: TRBV7-9
j_call: TRBJ2-4
clone_size: NA
cdr3_aa: CASSPTGGQNIQYF
cdr3_nt: TGTGCCAGCAGCCCGACAGGGGGTCAAAACATTCAGTACTTC

d_call: TRBD1
v_call: TRBV27
j_call: TRBJ1-2
clone_size: NA
cdr3_aa: CASGRQGGVYGYTF
cdr3_nt: TGTGCCAGCGGTAGACAGGGGGGGGTCTATGGCTACACCTTC

d_call: NA
v_call: TRBV5-1
j_call: TRBJ1-3
clone_size: NA
cdr3_aa: CASSLDITGNTIYF
cdr3_nt: TGCGCCAGCAGCTTGGACATAACTGGAAACACCATATATTTT

d_call: NA
v_call: TRBV11-2
j_call: TRBJ2-6
clone_size: NA
cdr3_aa: CASSFGASGANVLTF
cdr3_nt: TGTGCCAGCAGCTTTGGTGCGAGTGGGGCCAACGTCCTGACTTTC

d_call: NA
v_call: TRBV18
j_call: TRBJ1-1
clone_size: NA
cdr3_aa: CASGLDVQNTEAFF
cdr3_nt: TGTGCCAGCGGACTGGACGTTCAGAACACTGAAGCTTTCTTT

d_call: NA
v_call: TRBV29-1
j_call: TRBJ1-1
clone_size: NA
cdr3_aa: CSVSDAEAFF
cdr3_nt: TGCAGCGTCTCGGACGCTGAAGCTTTCTTT

d_call: NA
v_call: TRBV15
j_call: TRBJ2-7
clone_size: NA
cdr3_aa: CATSSSGYYEQYF
cdr3_nt: TGTGCCACCAGCAGCTCAGGTTACTACGAGCAGTACTTC

d_call: TRBD1
v_call: TRBV19
j_call: TRBJ1-2
clone_size: few
cdr3_aa: CASITPGTGFGGYTF
cdr3_nt: TGTGCCAGTATTACCCCCGGGACAGGGTTCGGTGGCTACACCTTC

d_call: NA
v_call: TRBV27
j_call: TRBJ2-1
clone_size: NA
cdr3_aa: CASRTNYNEQFF
cdr3_nt: TGTGCCAGCAGGACCAACTACAATGAGCAGTTCTTC

d_call: NA
v_call: TRBV15
j_call: TRBJ1-1
clone_size: NA
cdr3_aa: CATSRGPNTEAFF
cdr3_nt: TGTGCCACCAGCAGAGGACCCAACACTGAAGCTTTCTTT

d_call: NA
v_call: TRBV6-1
j_call: TRBJ2-3
clone_size: NA
cdr3_aa: CASSETPADTQYF
cdr3_nt: TGTGCCAGCAGTGAAACCCCGGCAGATACGCAGTATTTT

d_call: NA
v_call: TRBV29-1
j_call: TRBJ1-4
clone_size: NA
cdr3_aa: CSAGRGVANEKLFF
cdr3_nt: TGCAGCGCCGGCAGGGGAGTTGCTAATGAAAAACTGTTTTTT

d_call: NA
v_call: TRBV11-1
j_call: TRBJ2-5
clone_size: NA
cdr3_aa: CASSRGQQETQYF
cdr3_nt: TGTGCCAGCAGTCGAGGACAGCAAGAGACCCAGTACTTC

d_call: TRBD2
v_call: TRBV6-5
j_call: TRBJ2-7
clone_size: NA
cdr3_aa: CASSSPSAGAYEQYF
cdr3_nt: TGTGCCAGCAGTTCGCCCAGTGCGGGGGCCTACGAGCAGTACTTC

d_call: TRBD1
v_call: TRBV2
j_call: TRBJ1-5
clone_size: NA
cdr3_aa: CASSSTGYQPQHF
cdr3_nt: TGTGCCAGCAGTTCGACAGGGTATCAGCCCCAGCATTTT

d_call: TRBD1
v_call: TRBV19
j_call: TRBJ1-1
clone_size: NA
cdr3_aa: CASRDRGPSNTEAFF
cdr3_nt: TGTGCCAGTAGGGACAGGGGCCCCTCGAACACTGAAGCTTTCTTT